The clone carrying this T cell receptor beta chain has a handful of counts. This CDR3 is also generated by other DNA sequences in the sample. These data originate in a study of shared clonotypes between healthy human individuals. The repertoire was sequenced with immunoSEQ multiplex PCR; TCRdb's copy has only in-frame clones and lacks some. The table lists 600,000 to 750,000 clones, over 60% of them singletons. The receptor was derived from a woman aged 25 to 39 in good health. Sequencing was performed on memory CD4+ T cells sorted from blood. Subset in this sample: CD45RA-negative fraction.

CDR3 amino acids: CASRGTGGGTEAFF. The CDR3 nucleotides read TGTGCCAGCAGGGGAACAGGGGGTGGGACTGAAGCTTTCTTT. The genes are TRBV7-9 and TRBJ1-1, with 8 bases matching TRBD1. The germline V gene has CDR1 SEHNR and CDR2 FQNEAQ (reference sequence). Trimming took 6 bases from V and 5 from J; bases not matched to a gene: 8. The CDR3 totals 14 residues. The full variable domain, in which reference TRBV7-9 and TRBJ1-1 provide the parts outside the CDR3, is DTGVSQNPRHKITKRGQNVTFRCDPISEHNRLYWYRQTLGQGPEFLTYFQNEAQLEKSRLLSDRFSAERPKGSFSTLEIQRTEQGDSAMYLCASRGTGGGTEAFFGQGTRLTVV.